The source of this TCR beta chain is a study of cytomegalovirus exposure and HLA in healthy donors. Vbeta (60) and Jbeta (13) primers were used in the PCR. Profiled with immunoSEQ multiplex PCR; TCRdb holds only in-frame clones, not every one. In the table there are around 100,000 clones, 74% of which are singletons. Findings and caveats of the study: Reports indicated that the classifier achieved high specificity and sensitivity in diagnosing cytomegalovirus status. It was likely that a cluster of highly shared sequence variants was a sequencing artifact.

Comment on this clone: Its matching antigen is unknown.

There are 16 residues in the CDR3. The germline V and J ends were trimmed by 4 bases and 0 bases, with 13 bases remaining between them. Looked up from germline, CDR1 is SGHVS and CDR2 is FQNEAQ. This clonotype was sampled from a woman in her forties in good health and CMV-seropositive. J is TRBJ2-1 and V is TRBV7-8, with D perhaps TRBD2 (6 bases). The sample taken for sequencing was PBMCs. Here the CDR3 DNA reads TGTGCCAGCAGCTCGGGGACTGGGAGCTCCTACAATGAGCAGTTCTTC. Translation gives CASSSGTGSSYNEQFF.